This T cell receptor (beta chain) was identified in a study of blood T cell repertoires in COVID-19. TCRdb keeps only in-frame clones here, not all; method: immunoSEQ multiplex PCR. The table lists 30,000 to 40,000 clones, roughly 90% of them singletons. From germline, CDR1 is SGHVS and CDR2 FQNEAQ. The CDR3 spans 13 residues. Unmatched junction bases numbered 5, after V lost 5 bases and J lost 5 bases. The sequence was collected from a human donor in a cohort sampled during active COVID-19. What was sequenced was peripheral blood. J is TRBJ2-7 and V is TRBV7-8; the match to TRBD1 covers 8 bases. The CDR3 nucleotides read TGTGCCAGCAGCCGGACAGGGTCCCACGAGCAGTACTTC. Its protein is CASSRTGSHEQYF.